These T cell receptor beta chains were read from a single sample in a study of T cells after yellow fever vaccination. TCRdb recomputed calls from the 5' RACE reads with MiXCR, one row per CDR3 protein. The sample has some 400,000 distinct CDR3 sequences; roughly 20% are singletons. This material consisted of PBMCs, taken before the yellow fever booster vaccination. The receptors derive from a man between 18 and 29 years old who received the YFV17D yellow fever vaccine. CDR3s include the opening cysteine and the closing phenylalanine or tryptophan.

length	V	J	CDR3
15	TRBV2	TRBJ2-1	CASSERGGGYNEQFF
15	TRBV7-6	TRBJ2-3	CASSLDRDFPDTQYF
14	TRBV27	TRBJ2-1	CASSLAPPGDEQFF
14	TRBV20-1	TRBJ2-3	CSARDMGARDTQYF
12	TRBV28	TRBJ1-1	CASSLPENEAFF
17	TRBV29-1	TRBJ2-3	CSVEILLAGILTDTQYF
13	TRBV29-1	TRBJ2-5	CSVVPDIQETQYF
16	TRBV4-3	TRBJ1-4	CASSQFYSDGNEKLFF
15	TRBV5-5	TRBJ2-1	CASSFRREPPGEQFF
16	TRBV20-1	TRBJ2-7	CSASFLGTGHTYEQYF
13	TRBV3-1	TRBJ2-5	CASSQVIQETQYF
15	TRBV20-1	TRBJ2-7	CSARSPGSYTYEQYF
19	TRBV6-5	TRBJ2-5	CASSATGRLGGGRVGTQYF
13	TRBV4-3	TRBJ1-1	CASSRGQGTEAFF
14	TRBV12-3/TRBV12-4	TRBJ1-1	CASSRGPGSTEAFF